Listed here is a single TCR beta chain. Other DNA sequences within the sample encode an identical CDR3. There are 13 residues in the CDR3. V was cut by 6 bases and J by 1 base, with 4 bases left in between. Germline V gene lookup returns CDR1 MDHEN and CDR2 SYDVKM. This sample is drawn from a study of shared clonotypes between healthy human individuals. Naive CD4+ cells were CD45RA-selected; the remaining cells were memory. Using immunoSEQ multiplex PCR, the repertoire was profiled, and TCRdb retains in-frame clones only, with some absent. Of about 1.1 million clones detected, approximately 80% appear once; the ten largest clones hold approximately 0.9%.

Sequencing was carried out using memory CD4+ T cells from PBMCs. Subset of the sample: CD45RA-negative fraction. The origin of this receptor is a young man in good health. Some clones in this sample may be carry-over from other donors' samples. The chain uses TRBV28 and TRBJ2-6; D gene ambiguous. The CDR3 bases are TGTGCCAGCAGAAAGTCTGGGGCCAACGTCCTGACTTTC. Translation: CASRKSGANVLTF.